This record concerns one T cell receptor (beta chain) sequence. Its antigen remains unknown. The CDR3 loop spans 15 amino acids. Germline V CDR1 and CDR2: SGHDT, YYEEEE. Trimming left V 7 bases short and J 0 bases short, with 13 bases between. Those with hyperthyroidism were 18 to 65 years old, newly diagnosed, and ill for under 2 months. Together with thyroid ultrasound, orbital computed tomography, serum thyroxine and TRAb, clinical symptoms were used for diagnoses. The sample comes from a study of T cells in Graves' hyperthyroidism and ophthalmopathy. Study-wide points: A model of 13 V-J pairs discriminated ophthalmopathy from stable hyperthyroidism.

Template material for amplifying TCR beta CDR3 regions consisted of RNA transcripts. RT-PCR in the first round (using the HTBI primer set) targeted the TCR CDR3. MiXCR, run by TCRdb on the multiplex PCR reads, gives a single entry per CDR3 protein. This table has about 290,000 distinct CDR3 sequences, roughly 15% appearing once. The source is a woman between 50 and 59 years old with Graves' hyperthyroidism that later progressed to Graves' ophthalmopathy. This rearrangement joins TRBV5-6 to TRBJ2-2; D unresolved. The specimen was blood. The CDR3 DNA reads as TGTGCCAGCCCGGTAGACTCACCGAACACCGGGGAGCTGTTTTTT. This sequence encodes CASPVDSPNTGELFF. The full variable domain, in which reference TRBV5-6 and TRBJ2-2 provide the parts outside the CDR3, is DAGVTQSPTHLIKTRGQQVTLRCSPKSGHDTVSWYQQALGQGPQFIFQYYEEEERQRGNFPDRFSGHQFPNYSSELNVNALLLGDSALYLCASPVDSPNTGELFFGEGSRLTVL.